The clone carrying this T cell receptor (beta chain) was seen many times. Its antigen remains unidentified. With 7 bases clipped from V and 11 bases from J, the junction kept 10 bases outside the gene matches. This CDR3 spans 14 amino acids. These data are taken from a study of early T cells in non-severe SARS-CoV-2 infection. Study summary: Bulk RNA from unsorted whole blood was sequenced; chains were unpaired.

Findings of the study overall: Matching against VDJdb likely underestimated virus-specific expansions, favoring anti-spike CD8.

Attachment of unique molecular identifiers was made to individual cDNA molecules. TCRdb used MiXCR to reprocess the 5' RACE reads, holding one entry per CDR3 protein. The sample lists 55,000 to 75,000 distinct CDR3 sequences, approximately 13% occurring once. The TCR comes from an adult who was a healthcare worker with PCR-confirmed SARS-CoV-2 infection or an uninfected control (not recorded which). V usage is TRBV12-3 or TRBV12-4 and J usage is TRBJ1-4, with 10 positions matching TRBD1. Sequences were obtained from whole blood. Here the CDR3 reads CASTLGTGVLKLFF. As DNA, the CDR3 is TGTGCCAGCACCCTTGGGACAGGGGTGTTGAAACTGTTTTTT.